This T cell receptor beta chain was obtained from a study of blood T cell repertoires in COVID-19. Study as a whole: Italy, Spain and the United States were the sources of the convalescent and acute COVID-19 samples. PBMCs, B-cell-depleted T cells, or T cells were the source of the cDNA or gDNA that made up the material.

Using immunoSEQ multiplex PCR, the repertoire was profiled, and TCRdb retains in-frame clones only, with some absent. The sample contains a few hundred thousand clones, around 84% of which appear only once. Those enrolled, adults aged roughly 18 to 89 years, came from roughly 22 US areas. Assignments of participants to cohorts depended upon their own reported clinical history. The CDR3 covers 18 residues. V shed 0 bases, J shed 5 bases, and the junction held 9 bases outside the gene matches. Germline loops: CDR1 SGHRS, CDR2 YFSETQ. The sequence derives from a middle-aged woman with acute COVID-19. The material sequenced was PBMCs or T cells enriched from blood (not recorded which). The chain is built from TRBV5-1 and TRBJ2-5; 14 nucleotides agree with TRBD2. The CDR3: CASSLDQTSGRARETQYF. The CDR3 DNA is TGCGCCAGCAGCTTGGATCAGACTAGCGGGAGGGCCCGGGAGACCCAGTACTTC.